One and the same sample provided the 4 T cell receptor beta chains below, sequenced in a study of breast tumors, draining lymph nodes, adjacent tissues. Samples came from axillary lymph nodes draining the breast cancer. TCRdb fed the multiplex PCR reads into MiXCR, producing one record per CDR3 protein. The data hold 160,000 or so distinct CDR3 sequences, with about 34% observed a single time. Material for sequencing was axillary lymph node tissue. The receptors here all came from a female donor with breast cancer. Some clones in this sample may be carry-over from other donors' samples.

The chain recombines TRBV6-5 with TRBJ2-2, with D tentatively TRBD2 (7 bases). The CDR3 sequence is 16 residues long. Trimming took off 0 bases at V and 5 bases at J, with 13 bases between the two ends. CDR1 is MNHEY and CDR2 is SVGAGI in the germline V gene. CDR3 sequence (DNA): TGTGCCAGCAGTTACTCGGGGGGGGCGCGGACCGGGGAGCTGTTTTTT. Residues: CASSYSGGARTGELFF.

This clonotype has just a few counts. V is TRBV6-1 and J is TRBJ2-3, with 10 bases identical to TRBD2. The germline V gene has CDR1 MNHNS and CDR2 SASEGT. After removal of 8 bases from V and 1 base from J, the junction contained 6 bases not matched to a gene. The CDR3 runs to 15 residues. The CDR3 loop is CASRPGTSGTDTQYF. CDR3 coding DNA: TGTGCCAGCCGGCCCGGGACTAGCGGCACAGATACGCAGTATTTT.

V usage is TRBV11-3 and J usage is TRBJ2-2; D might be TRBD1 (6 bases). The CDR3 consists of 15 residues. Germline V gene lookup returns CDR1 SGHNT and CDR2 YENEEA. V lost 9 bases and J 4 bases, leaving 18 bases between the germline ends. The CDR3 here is CARRGTDRRTGELFF. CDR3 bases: TGTGCCAGAAGAGGGACGGACAGACGCACCGGGGAGCTGTTTTTT.

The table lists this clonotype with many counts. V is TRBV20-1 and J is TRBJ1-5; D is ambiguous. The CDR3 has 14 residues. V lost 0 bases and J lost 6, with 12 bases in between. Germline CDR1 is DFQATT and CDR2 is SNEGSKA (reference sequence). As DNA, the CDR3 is TGCAGTGCTAGAGATGAAGGGTACGGTCAGCCCCAGCATTTT. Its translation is CSARDEGYGQPQHF.